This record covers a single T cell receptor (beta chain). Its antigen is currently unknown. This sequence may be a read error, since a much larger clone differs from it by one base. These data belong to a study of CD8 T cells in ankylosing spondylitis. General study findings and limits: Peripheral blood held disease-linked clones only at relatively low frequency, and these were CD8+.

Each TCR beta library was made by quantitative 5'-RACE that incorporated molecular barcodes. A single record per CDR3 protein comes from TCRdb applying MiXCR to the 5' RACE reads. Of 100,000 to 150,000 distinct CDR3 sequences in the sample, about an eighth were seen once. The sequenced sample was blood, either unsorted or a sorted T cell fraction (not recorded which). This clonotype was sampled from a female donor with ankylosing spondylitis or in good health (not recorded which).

Here the CDR3 reads CASSPLAGVGELFF. As DNA, the CDR3 is TGCGCCAGCAGCCCACTAGCGGGGGTCGGGGAGCTGTTTTTT. The rearrangement links TRBV5-1 to TRBJ2-2, with 11 positions matching TRBD2. The CDR3 is 14 amino acids. The germline gives CDR1 SGHRS, CDR2 YFSETQ. With 4 bases clipped from V and 7 bases from J, the junction kept 3 bases outside the gene matches.